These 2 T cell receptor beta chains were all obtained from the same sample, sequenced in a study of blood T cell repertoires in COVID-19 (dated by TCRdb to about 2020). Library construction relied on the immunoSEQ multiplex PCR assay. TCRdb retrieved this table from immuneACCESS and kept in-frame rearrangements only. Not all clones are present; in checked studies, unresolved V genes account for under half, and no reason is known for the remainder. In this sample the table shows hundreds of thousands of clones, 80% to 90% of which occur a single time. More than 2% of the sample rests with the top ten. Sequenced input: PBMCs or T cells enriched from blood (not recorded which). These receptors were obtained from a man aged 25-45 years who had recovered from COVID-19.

The CDR3 here is CASSPTGTANEKLFF. In DNA, the CDR3 is TGTGCCAGCAGCCCCACCGGGACAGCTAATGAAAAACTGTTTTTT. V and J are TRBV6-5 and TRBJ1-4; TRBD1 agrees at 7 bases. V lost 6 bases, J lost 3 bases, and 7 bases stayed unmatched. Germline V gene sequence: CDR1 MNHEY, CDR2 SVGAGI. The CDR3 consists of 15 residues.

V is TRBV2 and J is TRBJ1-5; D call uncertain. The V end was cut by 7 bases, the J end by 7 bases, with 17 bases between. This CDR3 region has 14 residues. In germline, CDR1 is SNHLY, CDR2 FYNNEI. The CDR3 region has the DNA TGTGCCAGCATGAGGGAAAGCGCACCGCAGCCCCAGCATTTT. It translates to CASMRESAPQPQHF.